This T cell receptor beta chain was observed in a study of blood T cell repertoires in COVID-19. At the level of the study: PBMCs, B-cell-depleted T cells, or T cells provided the cDNA or gDNA that made up the material.

Authors' analysis steps: Estimates of nucleated cell counts were drawn from the amplification of reference gene primers. Libraries were prepared by immunoSEQ multiplex PCR; TCRdb keeps only in-frame clonotypes and omits some of them. The D gene and trimming were derived from the DNA, and the V and J assignments and clone size from that table. The table includes more than 85,000 clones, roughly 90% detected once. The length of the CDR3 is 13 residues. Per germline, CDR1 MNHEY and CDR2 SVGAGI. Trimming removed 7 bases at V and 7 bases at J, with 14 bases between. The rearrangement joins TRBV6-5 to TRBJ2-1; TRBD2 might be the D (6 bases). The TCR was taken from a human donor with COVID-19, enrolled during active disease. The donor label of this sample is uncertain. The specimen sequenced was peripheral blood. The CDR3 DNA is TGTGCCAGCAACCAACTCCGGGGGAATGAGCAGTTCTTC. Translation gives CASNQLRGNEQFF.